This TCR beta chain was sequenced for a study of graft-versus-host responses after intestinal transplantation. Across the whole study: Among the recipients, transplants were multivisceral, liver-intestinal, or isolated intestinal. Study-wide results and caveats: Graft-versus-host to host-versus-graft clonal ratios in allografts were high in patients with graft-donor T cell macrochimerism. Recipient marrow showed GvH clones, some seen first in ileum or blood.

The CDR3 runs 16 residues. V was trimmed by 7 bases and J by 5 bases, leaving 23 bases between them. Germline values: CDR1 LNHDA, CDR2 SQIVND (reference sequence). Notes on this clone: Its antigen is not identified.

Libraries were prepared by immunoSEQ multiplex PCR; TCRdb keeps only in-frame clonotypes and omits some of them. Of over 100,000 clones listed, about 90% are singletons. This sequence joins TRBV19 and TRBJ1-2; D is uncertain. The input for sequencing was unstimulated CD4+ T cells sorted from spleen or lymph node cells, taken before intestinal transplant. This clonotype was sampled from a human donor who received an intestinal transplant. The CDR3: CASTPTGDPGYYGYTF. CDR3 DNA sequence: TGTGCCAGTACCCCAACCGGAGACCCGGGATATTATGGCTACACCTTC.